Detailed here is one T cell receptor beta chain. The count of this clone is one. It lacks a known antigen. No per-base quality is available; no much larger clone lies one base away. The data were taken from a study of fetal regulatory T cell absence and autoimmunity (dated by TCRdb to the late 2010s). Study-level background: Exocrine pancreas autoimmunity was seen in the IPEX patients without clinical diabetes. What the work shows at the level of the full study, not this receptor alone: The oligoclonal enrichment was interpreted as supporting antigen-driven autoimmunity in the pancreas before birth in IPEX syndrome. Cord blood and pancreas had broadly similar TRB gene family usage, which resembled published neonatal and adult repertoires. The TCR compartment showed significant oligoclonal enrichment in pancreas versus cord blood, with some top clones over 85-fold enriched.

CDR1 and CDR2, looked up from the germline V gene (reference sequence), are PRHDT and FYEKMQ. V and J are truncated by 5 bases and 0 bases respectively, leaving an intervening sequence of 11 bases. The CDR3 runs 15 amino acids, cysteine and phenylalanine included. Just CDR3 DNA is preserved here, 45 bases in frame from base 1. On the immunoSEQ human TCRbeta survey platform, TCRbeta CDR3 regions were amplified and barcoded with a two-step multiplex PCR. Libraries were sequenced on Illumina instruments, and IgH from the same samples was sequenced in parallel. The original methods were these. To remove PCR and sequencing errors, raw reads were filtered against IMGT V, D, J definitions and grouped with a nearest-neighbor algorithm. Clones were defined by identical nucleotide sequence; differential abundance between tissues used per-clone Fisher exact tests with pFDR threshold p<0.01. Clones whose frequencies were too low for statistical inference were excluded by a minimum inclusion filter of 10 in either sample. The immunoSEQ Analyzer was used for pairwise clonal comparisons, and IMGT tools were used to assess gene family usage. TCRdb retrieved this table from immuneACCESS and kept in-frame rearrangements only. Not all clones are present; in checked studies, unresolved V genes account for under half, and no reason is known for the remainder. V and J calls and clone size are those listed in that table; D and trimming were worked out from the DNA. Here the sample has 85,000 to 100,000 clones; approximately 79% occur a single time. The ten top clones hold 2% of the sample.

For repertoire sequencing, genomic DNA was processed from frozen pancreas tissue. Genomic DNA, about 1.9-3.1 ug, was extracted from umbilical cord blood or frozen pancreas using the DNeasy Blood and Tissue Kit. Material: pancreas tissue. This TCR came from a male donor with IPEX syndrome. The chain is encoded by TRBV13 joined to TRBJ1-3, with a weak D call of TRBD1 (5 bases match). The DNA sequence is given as TGTGCCAGCAGCAGGGGCAGCGACTCTGGAAACACCATATATTTT. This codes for CASSRGSDSGNTIYF.